This TCR beta chain was profiled in a study of CD8 T cells in ankylosing spondylitis. Overall study results and limits: What appeared characteristic of ankylosing spondylitis blood was a TCR beta motif of several highly homologous variants. Significant enrichment of disease-linked clones was reportedly seen in matched ankylosing spondylitis synovial fluid. A number of the motif variants had already been described in reactive arthritis synovial fluid and blood.

The CDR3 is made up of 16 amino acids. Germline loops: CDR1 SEHNR, CDR2 FQNEAQ (reference sequence). The V gene lost 2 bases and the J gene lost 5 bases, with 17 bases spanning the gap. TCRdb redid the calling of the 5' RACE reads with MiXCR, one entry per CDR3 protein. Among 200,000 to 250,000 distinct CDR3 sequences, about 17% were seen once, and the ten largest hold under 45%. To note about this clonotype: Antigen unknown.

The rearrangement links TRBV7-9 to TRBJ2-3; D tentatively reads TRBD1 or TRBD2 (6 bases each). Sequencing used blood, either unsorted or a sorted T cell fraction (not recorded which). The sequence came from a male donor with ankylosing spondylitis. The CDR3 here is CASSLSPGGVGDTQYF. Written as DNA, the CDR3 is TGTGCCAGCAGCTTAAGTCCCGGGGGCGTCGGAGATACGCAGTATTTT.